This TCR beta chain was sequenced in a study of cytomegalovirus exposure and HLA in healthy donors. Study-level findings and limits: There were about 160 TCR beta chains listed as cytomegalovirus-associated.

Donors were drawn from the 120-subject validation cohort, separate from the roughly 670-subject first cohort. About this clone: The antigen is undetermined.

Assay used: immunoSEQ multiplex PCR; TCRdb lists only in-frame clones, some missing. The sample shows 200,000 to 250,000 clones, about nine tenths of them seen only once. CDR1 is LNHDA and CDR2 is SQIVND in the germline V gene (reference sequence). Trimming removed 7 bases from V and 0 bases from J; junction bases left unmatched: 13. The CDR3 is 17 residues long. Sequencing was done on a sample of PBMCs. The TCR was taken from a woman younger than 35 in good health and CMV-seropositive. V is TRBV19 and J is TRBJ2-3, with TRBD2 matching 7 bases. The CDR3 DNA reads as TGTGCCAGTAACAGAGGCGGACTAGACAGCAGCACAGATACGCAGTATTTT. As protein: CASNRGGLDSSTDTQYF.